These 28 T cell receptor beta chains were all obtained from the same sample, sequenced in a study of cytomegalovirus exposure and HLA in healthy donors. Vbeta (60) and Jbeta (13) primers were used in the PCR. Clones were read by immunoSEQ multiplex PCR, and TCRdb kept only the in-frame ones, dropping some. The sample contains 150,000 or so clones, 76% of which appear only once. Specimen: PBMCs. These receptors were obtained from a male donor in good health and CMV-seronegative.

This chain joins TRBV9 and TRBJ1-5, with TRBD1 as a possible D gene (6 bases). The V gene's germline CDR1 is SGDLS and CDR2 YYNGEE. Trimming removed 6 bases from V and 2 bases from J, with 12 bases in between. CDR3 length: 14 residues. The CDR3: CASTRGAGNQPQHF. The DNA of the CDR3 is TGTGCCAGCACCCGGGGGGCGGGCAATCAGCCCCAGCATTTT.

The rearrangement uses TRBV27 and TRBJ2-1; 7 bases line up with TRBD2. CDR1 and CDR2 (germline): MNHEY, SMNVEV (reference sequence). Trimming cost V 7 bases and J 12 bases; bases outside gene matches: 9. This CDR3 contains 12 residues. This CDR3 is CASTAPGRAQFF. CDR3 bases: TGTGCCAGCACCGCACCAGGGAGGGCGCAGTTCTTC.

CDR3 region: CAWRGTWNTGELFF. The CDR3 DNA reads TGTGCCTGGCGTGGTACTTGGAACACCGGGGAGCTGTTTTTT. This chain uses TRBV30 with TRBJ2-2, with D unclear. CDR3 length: 14 residues. V was clipped by 5 bases and J by 1 base, with 11 bases between them. Germline values: CDR1 GTSNPN, CDR2 SVGIG (reference sequence). Based on the CDR3 plus reference TRBV30 and TRBJ2-2, the full variable domain is SQTIHQWPATLVQPVGSPLSLECTVEGTSNPNLYWYRQAAGRGLQLLFYSVGIGQISSEVPQNLSASRPQDRQFILSSKKLLLSDSGFYLCAWRGTWNTGELFFGEGSRLTVL.

This clone was recorded a few times. This chain joins TRBV7-2 and TRBJ1-5; the D gene is possibly TRBD1 (5 bases). The germline V gene has CDR1 SGHTA and CDR2 FQGNSA. The V end lost 1 base, the J end lost 0 bases, and 13 bases lay between the germline ends. This CDR3 has 17 residues. The CDR3 bases are TGTGCCAGCAGCTTAGGTGGGGCAGCAGATAGCAATCAGCCCCAGCATTTT. This gives the protein CASSLGGAADSNQPQHF.

This clone showed up just once. The chain combines TRBV9 with TRBJ2-2; 7 nucleotides match TRBD1. This CDR3 has 15 amino acids. V lost 5 bases to trimming and J lost 2 bases; unmatched junction nucleotides: 6. Germline assignment: CDR1 SGDLS and CDR2 YYNGEE. CDR3 in amino acids: CASSPGTANTGELFF. In nucleotides, the CDR3 is TGTGCCAGCAGTCCCGGGACAGCTAACACCGGGGAGCTGTTTTTT.

The sample holds a few counts of this clone. The genes are TRBV7-2 and TRBJ2-1; 9 positions agree with TRBD1. The junction had 9 bases not matched to a gene; V was cut back by 2 bases and J by 7 bases. This CDR3 has 16 amino acids. In germline, CDR1 is SGHTA, CDR2 FQGNSA. CDR3: CASSLTSTGGRNEQFF. The CDR3 DNA is TGTGCCAGCAGCTTAACGTCGACAGGGGGAAGGAATGAGCAGTTCTTC.

The V call is TRBV7-3, the J call TRBJ2-7, with TRBD2 matching 10 bases. CDR1 and CDR2 (germline): SGHTA, FQGTGA. CDR3 length equals 14 residues. V lost 2 bases, J lost 6 bases, and 4 bases stayed unmatched. The CDR3, as DNA: TGTGCCAGCAGCTTACTAGCGGGAGATGGCGAGCAGTACTTC. This codes for CASSLLAGDGEQYF.

The rearrangement links TRBV7-6 to TRBJ2-3, with 11 bases lining up with TRBD2. J was trimmed by 6 bases and V by 1 base; bases with no gene match: 0. This CDR3 spans 14 amino acids. Germline V gives CDR1 SGHVS, CDR2 FNYEAQ. The CDR3 here is CASSLVAGGDTQYF. CDR3 coding DNA: TGTGCCAGCAGCTTAGTAGCGGGAGGGGATACGCAGTATTTT.

V gene TRBV30 combines with J gene TRBJ2-5, with TRBD1 identical over 11 bases. The end of the DNA aligns better with TRBJ2-7, so the J call may be wrong. The CDR3 has 13 residues. CDR1 and CDR2 (germline): GTSNPN, SVGIG (reference sequence). The CDR3 DNA sequence: TGTGCCTTTTCTGGACAGGGGGCGGGCGAGCAGTACTTC. Translating it yields CAFSGQGAGEQYF.

The V and J genes are TRBV1 and TRBJ2-5; the D segment call TRBD2 is taken from the table without a DNA check. TRBV1 is listed as a pseudogene. This CDR3 is built from 17 residues. The CDR3 sequence is CTSSLSWGGSYQETQYF. The CDR3 DNA reads TGCACCAGCAGCCTCAGCTGGGGGGGTTCGTACCAAGAGACCCAGTACTTC.

The CDR3 loop is CASSASLRDREVTQYF. Here the CDR3 DNA reads TGTGCCAGCAGCGCTTCGCTCCGGGACAGGGAGGTGACCCAGTACTTC. The V gene is TRBV11-2, the J gene TRBJ2-5; TRBD1 matches at 9 bases. V was clipped by 5 bases and J by 7 bases; unmatched bases: 14. The germline CDR1 and CDR2 sequences are SGHAT and FQNNGV. The CDR3 has 16 amino acids.

The chain has TRBV6-4 and TRBJ1-2; 8 bases align to TRBD1. Trimming cost V 2 bases and J 5 bases; bases outside gene matches: 4. The germline gives CDR1 MRHNA, CDR2 SNTAGT. The CDR3 covers 14 residues. The CDR3: CASSDGTGGYGYTF. For the CDR3, the DNA is TGTGCCAGCAGTGACGGGACAGGAGGGTATGGCTACACCTTC.

V is TRBV28 and J is TRBJ2-4; TRBD1 matches 10 bases. The germline V gene encodes CDR1 MDHEN and CDR2 SYDVKM. The CDR3 is made up of 19 amino acids. V gave up 5 bases and J gave up 0 bases; unmatched junction bases: 13. CDR3 residues: CASSLFPGTGVLAKNIQYF. The CDR3 DNA follows: TGTGCCAGCAGTCTCTTCCCCGGGACAGGGGTATTAGCCAAAAACATTCAGTACTTC. The full variable domain, completed using reference TRBV28 and TRBJ2-4, is DVKVTQSSRYLVKRTGEKVFLECVQDMDHENMFWYRQDPGLGLRLIYFSYDVKMKEKGDIPEGYSVSREKKERFSLILESASTNQTSMYLCASSLFPGTGVLAKNIQYFGAGTRLSVL.

CDR3 DNA: TGTGCCAGCAGCTTAGGGGCGGGAGGGATAAACGAGCAGTACTTC. Translated: CASSLGAGGINEQYF. The chain recombines TRBV7-9 with TRBJ2-7; TRBD2 matches 9 bases. Germline lookup yields CDR1 SEHNR and CDR2 FQNEAQ (reference sequence). The CDR3 extends over 15 amino acids. Trimming removed 1 base from V and 5 bases from J; junction bases left unmatched: 6.

The V call is TRBV30, the J call TRBJ1-4; D not resolved. The CDR3 consists of 15 residues. V was trimmed by 1 base and J by 6 bases, leaving 15 bases between them. The germline CDR1 and CDR2 sequences are GTSNPN and SVGIG (reference sequence). CDR3 DNA sequence: TGTGCCTGGAGTGGTCCGGGGTGGAGTGATGAAAAACTGTTTTTT. It specifies CAWSGPGWSDEKLFF. Based on the CDR3 plus reference TRBV30 and TRBJ1-4, the full variable domain is SQTIHQWPATLVQPVGSPLSLECTVEGTSNPNLYWYRQAAGRGLQLLFYSVGIGQISSEVPQNLSASRPQDRQFILSSKKLLLSDSGFYLCAWSGPGWSDEKLFFGSGTQLSVL.

The chain has TRBV29-1 and TRBJ2-2; TRBD1 agrees at 9 bases. Trimming cost V 5 bases and J 5 bases; bases outside gene matches: 9. There are 15 residues in the CDR3. The germline V gene encodes CDR1 SQVTM and CDR2 ANQGSEA. CDR3: CSVRRDRVETGELFF. CDR3 DNA: TGCAGCGTTAGAAGGGACAGGGTTGAGACCGGGGAGCTGTTTTTT.

The chain couples TRBV5-1 to TRBJ2-1; 8 nucleotides match TRBD2. Trimming took 0 bases from V and 6 from J; bases not matched to a gene: 8. Germline lookup yields CDR1 SGHRS and CDR2 YFSETQ. The CDR3 covers 16 residues. The CDR3 region has the DNA TGCGCCAGCAGCTTGGGCGCGCGGGGGGACCTCAATGAGCAGTTCTTC. Its translation: CASSLGARGDLNEQFF.

The V and J genes are TRBV6-1 and TRBJ2-7; D not certain. Per the germline V gene, CDR1 is MNHNS and CDR2 is SASEGT. The CDR3 runs to 12 residues. V gave up 7 bases and J gave up 0 bases, with 7 bases separating them. The CDR3 loop is CASTVSSYEQYF. CDR3 DNA sequence: TGTGCCAGCACGGTTAGCTCCTACGAGCAGTACTTC.

DNA of the CDR3: TGCGCCAGCTCGACAGGGGGTAAGCAAGAGACCCAGTACTTC. Its translation: CASSTGGKQETQYF. The chain employs TRBV5-1 and TRBJ2-5, with 9 bases that match TRBD1. In germline, CDR1 is SGHRS, CDR2 YFSETQ. Trimming removed 7 bases from V and 2 bases from J; junction bases left unmatched: 6. The CDR3 is 14 residues long.

The rearrangement links TRBV5-1 to TRBJ2-1; TRBD2 matches 7 bases. There are 14 residues in the CDR3. Germline V gene sequence: CDR1 SGHRS, CDR2 YFSETQ. V shed 0 bases and J 7 bases; nucleotides not matched to a gene: 4. CDR3 region: CASSLGLAQNEQFF. In DNA, the CDR3 is TGCGCCAGCAGCTTGGGACTAGCCCAAAATGAGCAGTTCTTC.

The chain is built from TRBV2 and TRBJ2-3; the match to TRBD2 covers 7 bases. With V trimmed by 3 bases and J by 14 bases, 11 bases remained unmatched. Per germline, CDR1 SNHLY and CDR2 FYNNEI. This CDR3 has 13 residues. The DNA of the CDR3 is TGTGCCAGCAGTGATTTAGGGACTACTCCAGCGTATTTT. Translating gives CASSDLGTTPAYF.

The chain is built from TRBV18 and TRBJ2-7; weak D call: TRBD1 (6 bases). V dropped 5 bases and J dropped 7 bases, with 15 bases sitting between them. Per the germline V gene, CDR1 is KGHSH and CDR2 is LQKENI. The CDR3 is made up of 13 amino acids. In DNA form, the CDR3 reads TGTGCCAGCTCAGGTGGACAGTTTACGGAGCAGTACTTC. This encodes CASSGGQFTEQYF.

The rearrangement links TRBV30 to TRBJ2-5; the D gene is possibly TRBD1 (6 bases). The germline V gene has CDR1 GTSNPN and CDR2 SVGIG (reference sequence). The CDR3 has 12 amino acids. V lost 2 bases to trimming and J lost 4 bases, with 8 bases between them. The CDR3 spells CAWSRGGETQYF. The CDR3 region has the DNA TGTGCCTGGAGTAGAGGGGGAGAGACCCAGTACTTC.

Concerning this clone itself: Its ends do not fully match the called genes, so a read error is possible. Other nucleotide sequences from this sample produce the same CDR3. This chain joins TRBV7-9 and TRBJ2-1; TRBD2 matches at 12 bases. Germline-derived CDR1 and CDR2 are SEHNR and FQNEAQ (reference sequence). The CDR3 extends over 17 amino acids. The DNA of the CDR3 is TGCGCCAGCAGCTCCCGACTAGCGGGAGACCCCTACAATGAGCAGTTCTTC. This encodes CASSSRLAGDPYNEQFF.

In regard to this clone: The same CDR3 is also encoded by other DNA sequences in this sample. The chain has TRBV2 and TRBJ2-7; TRBD1 matches at 9 bases. This CDR3 has 12 amino acids. The germline V gene encodes CDR1 SNHLY and CDR2 FYNNEI. Unmatched junction bases numbered 2, after V lost 6 bases and J lost 5 bases. DNA of the CDR3: TGTGCCAGCAGGGACAGGGGCGACGAGCAGTACTTC. This encodes CASRDRGDEQYF.

V and J are TRBV28 and TRBJ2-1, with 12 bases that match TRBD2. CDR1 and CDR2 from the germline V gene are MDHEN and SYDVKM. The CDR3 sequence is 15 residues long. V was pared by 6 bases and J by 5 bases, with 5 bases of the junction left unmatched. The DNA for the CDR3 is TGTGCCAGCAGGACTAGCGGGGGACTCCACAATGAGCAGTTCTTC. It codes for CASRTSGGLHNEQFF.

This rearrangement joins TRBV29-1 to TRBJ1-2, with D uncertain. Germline lookup yields CDR1 SQVTM and CDR2 ANQGSEA. The CDR3 contains 13 residues. Trimming took off 7 bases at V and 5 bases at J, with 17 bases between the two ends. In nucleotides, the CDR3 is TGCAGCGCAGCGCTGAACCCAATTTATGGCTACACCTTC. It codes for CSAALNPIYGYTF.

The chain employs TRBV2 and TRBJ1-2; tentatively, D is TRBD1 (6 bases). CDR1 is SNHLY, CDR2 FYNNEI, per germline. The V end lost 5 bases, the J end lost 3 bases, and 13 bases lay between the germline ends. This CDR3 comprises 14 residues. CDR3 amino acids: CASSNRDGHYGYTF. The CDR3 DNA is TGTGCCAGCAGTAACAGGGACGGGCACTATGGCTACACCTTC.